This TCR beta chain was sequenced for a study of T cells in Graves' hyperthyroidism and ophthalmopathy. Amplified TCR beta CDR3 regions came from RNA transcripts. The HTBI primer set served for first-round RT-PCR of the TCR CDR3. MiXCR, applied by TCRdb to the multiplex PCR reads, yields one record per CDR3 protein. Counted here are approximately 620,000 distinct CDR3 sequences, 16% occurring once; the ten biggest clones make up 2.5% to 4%. Notes on this clonotype: Its specificity is not known.

Germline V gene data show CDR1 as LGHDT and CDR2 as YNNKEL (reference sequence). The CDR3 runs 15 residues. Trimming at V came to 4 bases and at J to 7 bases, leaving 8 bases not matched to a gene. Notes on the study in general: Clonotypes that were expanded in thyroid above 0.001 mostly appeared in blood too.

The chain employs TRBV3-1 and TRBJ2-2; 8 bases are shared with TRBD2. The source material was blood. The sequence came from a woman in her 40s with Graves' ophthalmopathy. CDR3 sequence reads: CASSRGGLGVGELFF. The CDR3 DNA reads TGTGCCAGCAGCCGAGGGGGACTAGGTGTCGGGGAGCTGTTTTTT.